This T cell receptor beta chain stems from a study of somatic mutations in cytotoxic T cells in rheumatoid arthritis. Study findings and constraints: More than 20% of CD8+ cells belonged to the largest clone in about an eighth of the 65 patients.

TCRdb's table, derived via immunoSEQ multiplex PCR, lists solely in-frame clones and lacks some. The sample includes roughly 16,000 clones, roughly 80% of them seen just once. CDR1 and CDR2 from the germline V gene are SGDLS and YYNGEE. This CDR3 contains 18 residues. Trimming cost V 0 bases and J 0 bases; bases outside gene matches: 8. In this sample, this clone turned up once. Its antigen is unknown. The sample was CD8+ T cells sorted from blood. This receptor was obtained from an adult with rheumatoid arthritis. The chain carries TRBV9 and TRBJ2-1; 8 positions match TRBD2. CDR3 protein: CASSVELGLGSSYNEQFF. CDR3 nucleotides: TGTGCCAGCAGCGTAGAATTGGGACTAGGCTCCTCCTACAATGAGCAGTTCTTC.